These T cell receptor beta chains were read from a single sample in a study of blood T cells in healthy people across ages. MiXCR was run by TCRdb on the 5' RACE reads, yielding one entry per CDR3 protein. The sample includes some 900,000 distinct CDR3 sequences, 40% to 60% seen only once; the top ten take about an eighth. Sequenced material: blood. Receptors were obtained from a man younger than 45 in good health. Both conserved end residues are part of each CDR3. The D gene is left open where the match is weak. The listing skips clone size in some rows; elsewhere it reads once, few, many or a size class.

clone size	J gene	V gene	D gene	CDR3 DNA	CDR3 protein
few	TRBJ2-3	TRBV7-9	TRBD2	TGTGCCAGCAGCTTCTTTTCTAGCGGGGGGCCCGACACAGATACGCAGTATTTT	CASSFFSSGGPDTDTQYF
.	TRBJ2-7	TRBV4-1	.	TGCGCCAGCAGCCAAGATAGGGTAGGGGACCTGCCCTACGAGCAGTACTTC	CASSQDRVGDLPYEQYF
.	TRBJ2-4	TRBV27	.	TGTGCCAGCAGTGTGAGAGGGGGAGAAAACATTCAGTACTTC	CASSVRGGENIQYF
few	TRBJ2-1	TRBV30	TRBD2	TGTGCCTGGAGTGTACTGGCGGGGGGGCGCAATGAGCAGTTCTTC	CAWSVLAGGRNEQFF
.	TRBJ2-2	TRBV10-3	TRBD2	TGTGCCATCAGTTCTACCGGGACTAGGGGCGGGGAGCTGTTTTTT	CAISSTGTRGGELFF
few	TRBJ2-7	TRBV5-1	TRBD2	TGCGCCAGCAGCGCCGGGACTAGCGCCTACGAGCAGTACTTC	CASSAGTSAYEQYF
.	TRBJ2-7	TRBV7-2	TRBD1	TGTGCCAGCAGCTTACCGCAAGATCGGGACAGGGGTTCCTACGAGCAGTACTTC	CASSLPQDRDRGSYEQYF
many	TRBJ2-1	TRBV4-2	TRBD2	TGTGCCAGCAGCCAAGTAGGTAGCGGGGGGCATGAGCAGTTCTTC	CASSQVGSGGHEQFF
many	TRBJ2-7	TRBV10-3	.	TGTGCCATCAGTGATATTGACCACTACGAGCAGTACTTC	CAISDIDHYEQYF
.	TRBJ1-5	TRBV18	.	TGTGCCAGCTCACGGGAGGAGATCAATCAGCCCCAGCATTTT	CASSREEINQPQHF
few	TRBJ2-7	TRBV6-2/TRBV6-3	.	TGTGCCAGCAGTTCTCACTCCACGGAACCCTACGAGCAGTACTTC	CASSSHSTEPYEQYF
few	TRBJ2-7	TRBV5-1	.	TGCGCCAGCAGCTTACAGGACAACTACGAGCAGTACTTC	CASSLQDNYEQYF
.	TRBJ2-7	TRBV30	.	TGTGCCTGGAGGGACGGATCCTACGAGCAGTACTTC	CAWRDGSYEQYF
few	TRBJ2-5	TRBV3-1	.	TGTGCCAGCAGCCAGTGGGCGGGGCAAGAGACCCAGTACTTC	CASSQWAGQETQYF
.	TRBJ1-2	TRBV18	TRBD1	TGTGCCAGCTGGCTGGGACAGGGCGGTGGCTACACCTTC	CASWLGQGGGYTF
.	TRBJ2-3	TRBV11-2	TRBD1	TGTGCCAGCAGCTTCGAAGGGACAGGGAGTGATACGCAGTATTTT	CASSFEGTGSDTQYF
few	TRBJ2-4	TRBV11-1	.	TGTGCCAGCAGCTTAGAGGAGGGAAACATTCAGTACTTC	CASSLEEGNIQYF
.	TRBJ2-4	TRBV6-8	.	TGTGCCAGGCCCGATCCGGGAAACATTCAGTACTTC	CARPDPGNIQYF
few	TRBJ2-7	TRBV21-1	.	TGTGCCAGCAGCAAAATCCCCCGACAGGGGTTCTACGAGCAGTACTTC	CASSKIPRQGFYEQYF
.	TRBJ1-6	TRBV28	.	TGTGCCAGCAGTCCATCATCCTCCGGGACGAAAAATTCACCCCTCCACTTT	CASSPSSSGTKNSPLHF